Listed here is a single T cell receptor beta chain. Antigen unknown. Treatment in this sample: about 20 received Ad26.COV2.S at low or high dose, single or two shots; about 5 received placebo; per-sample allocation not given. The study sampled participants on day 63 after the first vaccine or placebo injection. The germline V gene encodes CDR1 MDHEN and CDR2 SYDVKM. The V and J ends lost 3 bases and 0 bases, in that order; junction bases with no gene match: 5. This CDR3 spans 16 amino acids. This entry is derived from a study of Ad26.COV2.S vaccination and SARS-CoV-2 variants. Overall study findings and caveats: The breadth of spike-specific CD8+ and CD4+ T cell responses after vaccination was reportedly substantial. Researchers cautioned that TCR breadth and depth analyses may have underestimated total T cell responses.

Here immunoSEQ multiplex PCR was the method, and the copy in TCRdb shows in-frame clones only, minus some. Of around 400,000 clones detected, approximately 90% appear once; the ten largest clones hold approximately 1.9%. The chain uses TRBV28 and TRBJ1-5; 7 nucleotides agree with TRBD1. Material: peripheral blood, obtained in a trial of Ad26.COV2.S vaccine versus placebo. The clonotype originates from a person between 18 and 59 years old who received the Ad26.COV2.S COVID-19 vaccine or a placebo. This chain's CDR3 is CASSFGTAYSNQPQHF. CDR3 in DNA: TGTGCCAGCAGTTTCGGGACAGCCTATAGCAATCAGCCCCAGCATTTT.